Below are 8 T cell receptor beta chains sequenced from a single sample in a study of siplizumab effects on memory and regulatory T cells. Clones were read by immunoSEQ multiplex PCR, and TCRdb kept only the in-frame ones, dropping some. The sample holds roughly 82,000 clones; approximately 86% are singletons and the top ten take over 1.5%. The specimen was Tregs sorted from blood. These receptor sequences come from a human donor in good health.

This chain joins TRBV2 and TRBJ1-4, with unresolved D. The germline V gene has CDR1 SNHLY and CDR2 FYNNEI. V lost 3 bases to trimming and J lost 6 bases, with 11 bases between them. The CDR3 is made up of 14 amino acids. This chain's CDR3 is CASSDRGFHEKLFF. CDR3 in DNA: TGTGCCAGCAGTGATAGAGGGTTTCATGAAAAACTGTTTTTT.

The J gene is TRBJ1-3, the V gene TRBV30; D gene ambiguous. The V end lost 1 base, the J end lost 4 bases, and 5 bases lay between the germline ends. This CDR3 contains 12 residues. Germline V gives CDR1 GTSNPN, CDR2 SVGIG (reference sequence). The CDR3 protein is CAWSAGGNTIYF. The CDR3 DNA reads TGTGCCTGGAGTGCCGGGGGAAACACCATATATTTT.

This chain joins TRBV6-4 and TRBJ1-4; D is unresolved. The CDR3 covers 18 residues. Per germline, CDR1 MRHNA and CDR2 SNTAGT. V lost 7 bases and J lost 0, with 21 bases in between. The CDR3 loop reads CASTTTLGSLATNEKLFF. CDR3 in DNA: TGTGCCAGCACAACCACGCTGGGCAGCCTTGCAACTAATGAAAAACTGTTTTTT.

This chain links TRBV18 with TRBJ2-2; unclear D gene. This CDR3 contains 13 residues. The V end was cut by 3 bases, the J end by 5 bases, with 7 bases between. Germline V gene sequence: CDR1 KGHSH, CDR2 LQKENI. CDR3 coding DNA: TGTGCCAGCTCACCCACTACGACCGGGGAGCTGTTTTTT. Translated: CASSPTTTGELFF. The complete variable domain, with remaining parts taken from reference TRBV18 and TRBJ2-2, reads NAGVMQNPRHLVRRRGQEARLRCSPMKGHSHVYWYRQLPEEGLKFMVYLQKENIIDESGMPKERFSAEFPKEGPSILRIQQVVRGDSAAYFCASSPTTTGELFFGEGSRLTVL.

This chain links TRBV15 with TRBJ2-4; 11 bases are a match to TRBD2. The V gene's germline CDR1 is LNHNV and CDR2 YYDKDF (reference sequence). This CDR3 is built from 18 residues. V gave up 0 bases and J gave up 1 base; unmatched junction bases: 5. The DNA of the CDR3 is TGTGCCACCAGCAGAGACTCTCCTAGCGGGGGGGCCAAAAACATTCAGTACTTC. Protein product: CATSRDSPSGGAKNIQYF. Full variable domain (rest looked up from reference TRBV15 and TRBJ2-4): DAMVIQNPRYQVTQFGKPVTLSCSQTLNHNVMYWYQQKSSQAPKLLFHYYDKDFNNEADTPDNFQSRRPNTSFCFLDIRSPGLGDTAMYLCATSRDSPSGGAKNIQYFGAGTRLSVL.

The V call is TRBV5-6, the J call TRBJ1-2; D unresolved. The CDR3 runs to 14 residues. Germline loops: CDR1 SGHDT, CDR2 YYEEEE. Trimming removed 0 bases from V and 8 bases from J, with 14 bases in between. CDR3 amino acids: CASSLDLSPEGYTF. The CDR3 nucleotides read TGTGCCAGCAGCTTGGACCTATCCCCGGAAGGCTACACCTTC.

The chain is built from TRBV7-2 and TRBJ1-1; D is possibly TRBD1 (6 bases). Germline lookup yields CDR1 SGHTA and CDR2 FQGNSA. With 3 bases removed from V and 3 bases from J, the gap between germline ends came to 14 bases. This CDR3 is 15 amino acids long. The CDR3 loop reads CASSFRIQGDTEAFF. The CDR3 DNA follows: TGTGCCAGCAGCTTTAGGATACAGGGAGACACTGAAGCTTTCTTT.

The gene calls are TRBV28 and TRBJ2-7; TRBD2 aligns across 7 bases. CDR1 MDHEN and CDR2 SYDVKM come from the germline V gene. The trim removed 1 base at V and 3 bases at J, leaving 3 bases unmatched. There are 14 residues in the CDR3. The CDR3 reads CASSLSGTIYEQYF. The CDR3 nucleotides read TGTGCCAGCAGTTTATCCGGGACTATCTACGAGCAGTACTTC.